This T cell receptor (beta chain) was identified in a study of T cell responses to AZD1222 COVID-19 vaccine. Germline V gene sequence: CDR1 LNHDA, CDR2 SQIVND (reference sequence). The CDR3 spans 10 residues. The V and J ends lost 10 bases and 10 bases, in that order; junction bases with no gene match: 3. General study results and limits: Possibly, clonal diversity was underestimated; donors were largely white British and included more females.

Details on this clone: Its matching antigen is unknown.

TCRdb's table, derived via immunoSEQ multiplex PCR, lists solely in-frame clones and lacks some. The table has about 160,000 clones, 92% seen once. The starting material was peripheral blood, obtained on day 0 of MenACWY control vaccination. The rearrangement joins TRBV19 to TRBJ2-3; TRBD2 aligns across 9 bases. This TCR came from an adult in good health. The CDR3 DNA reads TGTGCCATCGGGACTAGCCCGCAGTATTTT. Protein product: CAIGTSPQYF.